These 8 T cell receptor beta chains originate from one sample sequenced in a study of T cells in Graves' hyperthyroidism and ophthalmopathy. TCR beta CDR3 sequences were amplified from RNA transcripts. A set of HTBI primers served as the primers for a first-round RT-PCR of the TCR CDR3. TCRdb reprocessed the multiplex PCR reads with MiXCR, giving one entry per CDR3 protein. The sample carries around 300,000 distinct CDR3 sequences, roughly 20% recorded once. The sample was blood. The receptors were sampled from a man between 45 and 60 years old with Graves' ophthalmopathy.

This clonotype was recorded at least ten times. This chain joins TRBV11-2 and TRBJ2-5; no definite D call. The germline V and J ends were trimmed by 0 bases and 7 bases, with 0 bases remaining between them. Germline CDR1 reads SGHAT; CDR2 reads FQNNGV. This CDR3 spans 10 amino acids. The CDR3 loop reads CASSLETQYF. CDR3 DNA sequence: TGTGCCAGCAGCTTAGAGACCCAGTACTTC.

This clonotype has more than one count but fewer than ten. The chain employs TRBV30 and TRBJ2-7, with D possibly being TRBD1 (5 bases). Per the germline V gene, CDR1 is GTSNPN and CDR2 is SVGIG (reference sequence). The CDR3 extends over 15 amino acids. Trimming took 7 bases from V and 0 from J, leaving 19 bases between them. The CDR3 DNA sequence: TGTGCCTCCCTAGGGGTAAGGGGCAGCTCCTACGAGCAGTACTTC. Translating it yields CASLGVRGSSYEQYF.

This clonotype was recorded at least ten times. The chain recombines TRBV24-1 with TRBJ2-7, with D perhaps matching TRBD2 (6 bases). The V end lost 6 bases, the J end lost 0 bases, and 11 bases lay between the germline ends. Germline CDR1 and CDR2: KGHDR and SFDVKD. The CDR3 consists of 14 residues. CDR3 residues: CATSRGKSSYEQYF. The CDR3 nucleotides are TGTGCCACCAGTCGGGGGAAGAGCTCCTACGAGCAGTACTTC.

In its sample, this clonotype was seen many times. This sequence joins TRBV30 and TRBJ2-2; perhaps TRBD2 as D (6 bases). The CDR3 has 14 residues. In germline, CDR1 is GTSNPN, CDR2 SVGIG (reference sequence). V lost 4 bases and J 2 bases, leaving 11 bases between the germline ends. CDR3 bases: TGTGCCTGGAAGGGAGGACTAAACACCGGGGAGCTGTTTTTT. This sequence encodes CAWKGGLNTGELFF.

This chain links TRBV28 with TRBJ1-2, with 7 nucleotides matching TRBD1. V lost 10 bases to trimming and J lost 5 bases; unmatched junction nucleotides: 10. The CDR3 has 13 residues. The germline V gene has CDR1 MDHEN and CDR2 SYDVKM. The CDR3 DNA is TGTGCCACCATATCCGAGACAGGGTATGGCTACACCTTC. Translation gives CATISETGYGYTF.

At least ten counts were recorded for this clonotype. The chain carries TRBV11-2 and TRBJ2-7; a possible D gene is TRBD1 (6 bases). Trimming cost V 5 bases and J 1 base, with 18 bases left between them. From germline, CDR1 is SGHAT and CDR2 FQNNGV. There are 16 residues in the CDR3. The CDR3: CASSPGAGSGSYEQYF. The DNA for the CDR3 is TGTGCCAGCAGCCCAGGGGCAGGGTCGGGATCCTACGAGCAGTACTTC. Supplemented by reference TRBV11-2 and TRBJ2-7, the full variable domain reads EAGVAQSPRYKIIEKRQSVAFWCNPISGHATLYWYQQILGQGPKLLIQFQNNGVVDDSQLPKDRFSAERLKGVDSTLKIQPAKLEDSAVYLCASSPGAGSGSYEQYFGPGTRLTVT.

The chain is built from TRBV18 and TRBJ1-2, with no clear D. CDR3 length: 13 residues. Germline V gene lookup returns CDR1 KGHSH and CDR2 LQKENI. The ends were cut back, 1 base at V and 6 bases at J, with 9 bases in the middle. The CDR3 here is CASSPRTEDGYTF. The CDR3 nucleotides are TGTGCCAGCTCACCACGCACGGAGGATGGCTACACCTTC.

This chain links TRBV11-2 with TRBJ2-7; TRBD1 is a possible D gene (6 bases). V was pared by 1 base and J by 0 bases, with 16 bases between. Germline CDR1 reads SGHAT; CDR2 reads FQNNGV. The CDR3 is made up of 17 amino acids. The CDR3 region is CASSLGGTTGYSYEQYF. The CDR3 DNA follows: TGTGCCAGCAGCTTAGGGGGAACGACAGGATACTCCTACGAGCAGTACTTC.